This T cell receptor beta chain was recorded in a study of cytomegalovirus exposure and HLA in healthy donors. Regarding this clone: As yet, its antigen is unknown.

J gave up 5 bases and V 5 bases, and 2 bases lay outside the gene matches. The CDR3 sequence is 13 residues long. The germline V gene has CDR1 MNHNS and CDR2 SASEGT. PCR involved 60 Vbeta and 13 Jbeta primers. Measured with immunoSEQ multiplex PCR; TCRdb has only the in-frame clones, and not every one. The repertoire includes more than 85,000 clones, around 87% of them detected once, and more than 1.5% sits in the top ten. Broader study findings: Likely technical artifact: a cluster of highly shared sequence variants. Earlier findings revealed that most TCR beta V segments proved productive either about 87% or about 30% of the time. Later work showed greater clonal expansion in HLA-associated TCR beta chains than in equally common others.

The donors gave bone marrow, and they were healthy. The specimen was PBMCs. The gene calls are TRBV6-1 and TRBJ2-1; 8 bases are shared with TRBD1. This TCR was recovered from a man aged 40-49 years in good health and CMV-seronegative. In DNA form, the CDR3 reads TGTGCCAGCAGTCCGACAGGGGACAATGAGCAGTTCTTC. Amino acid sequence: CASSPTGDNEQFF.